This paragraph covers one TCR beta chain sequence. The antigen is unknown. The CDR3 extends over 15 amino acids. The V and J ends lost 5 bases and 4 bases respectively, with 18 bases between them. Germline CDR1 is PRHDT and CDR2 is FYEKMQ (reference sequence). The data belong to a study of T cell repertoires in cytomegalovirus infection. Looking at the study overall: Public TCR beta signatures provided an indication of both CMV infection and a matching HLA type. Study findings and constraints: Cumulated frequencies of public TCR beta families served to identify carriers of CMV plus the relevant HLA. HLA-C-restricted, CMV-specific TCR beta clonotypes were dominant ex vivo.

In TCRdb, the reads were re-called with MiXCR into one record per CDR3 protein. The sample carries 480,000 or so distinct CDR3 sequences, about 11% recorded once. The sequence came from a human donor in good health (CMV status not recorded). Some clones in this sample may be carry-over from other donors' samples. The sequenced material came from PBMCs. The rearrangement joins TRBV13 to TRBJ2-7; D may match TRBD1 or TRBD2 (5 bases each). The CDR3 sequence: CASSQGAFGAYEQYF. The CDR3, as DNA: TGTGCCAGCAGCCAAGGGGCCTTCGGGGCGTACGAGCAGTACTTC.